The TCR beta chain described here comes from a study of T cells after posttransplantation cyclophosphamide. Germline CDR1 reads SGHRS; CDR2 reads YFSETQ. CDR3 length: 14 residues. V gave up 7 bases and J gave up 4 bases, with 14 bases separating them. Cyclophosphamide on days +3 and +4 followed busulfan-fludarabine conditioning and a marrow graft. This clone was counted ten times or more. The method was immunoSEQ multiplex PCR; TCRdb's version includes in-frame clones alone and lacks a portion of them. Singletons are absent from the sample, which has roughly 14,000 clones. The sample consisted of PBMCs, taken 950 to 1,200 days after allogeneic stem cell transplant with posttransplant cyclophosphamide. This rearrangement joins TRBV5-1 to TRBJ1-4; D not certain. This TCR was sampled from a female patient in her thirties or forties who received an allogeneic stem cell transplant from a related donor, was CMV-positive, and had no GVHD. Some T cells may originate from the graft donor. CDR3 region: CASSGGGNNEKLFF. CDR3 in DNA: TGCGCCAGCTCTGGAGGAGGGAATAATGAAAAACTGTTTTTT.